These 17 T cell receptor beta chains were all obtained from the same sample, sequenced in a study of long-term antiretroviral therapy in people with HIV. Survey level was the resolution at which the v3.0 immunoSEQ assay ran. Generated by immunoSEQ multiplex PCR, the TCRdb table keeps only in-frame clones and is missing some. The data contain 25,000 to 35,000 clones, 80% to 90% of them singletons. The specimen comprised unsorted PBMCs, sampled 0.8 years before starting antiretroviral therapy. Every receptor here comes from a man younger than 35 with HIV.

This clone has a single count. The rearrangement links TRBV5-4 to TRBJ2-3; D remains unclear. Germline V gene data show CDR1 as SGHNT and CDR2 as YYREEE (reference sequence). The CDR3 is made up of 15 amino acids. The V end lost 0 bases, the J end lost 2 bases, and 10 bases lay between the germline ends. The CDR3 reads CASSLGGGATDTQYF. The CDR3 coding sequence is TGTGCCAGCAGCTTGGGAGGCGGCGCCACAGATACGCAGTATTTT.

The CDR3 is CSVGLLLAPGELFF. For the CDR3, the DNA is TGCAGCGTTGGTCTTCTACTAGCCCCGGGGGAGCTGTTTTTT. The chain combines TRBV29-1 with TRBJ2-2, with D tentatively TRBD2 (6 bases). The germline CDR1 and CDR2 sequences are SQVTM and ANQGSEA. The CDR3 totals 14 residues. Trimming cost V 4 bases and J 8 bases, with 17 bases left between them.

The chain uses TRBV10-3 and TRBJ2-5; TRBD1 might be the D (6 bases). The V gene's germline CDR1 is ENHRY and CDR2 SYGVKD. This CDR3 is built from 14 residues. V was cut by 6 bases and J by 5 bases, with 16 bases left in between. The CDR3 bases are TGTGCCATCAGGGGGGACACGGGCCGGGAGACCCAGTACTTC. This sequence encodes CAIRGDTGRETQYF.

CDR3 loop: CASSSSGLSETQYF. CDR3 nucleotides: TGTGCCAGTAGTTCCTCCGGACTGTCGGAGACCCAGTACTTC. The chain employs TRBV19 and TRBJ2-5; D is perhaps TRBD2 (5 bases). The V and J ends lost 5 bases and 5 bases respectively, with 15 bases between them. Germline CDR1 is LNHDA and CDR2 is SQIVND (reference sequence). The CDR3 is 14 amino acids.

CDR3 sequence: CASGYEQYF. In DNA form, the CDR3 reads TGTGCCAGCGGGTACGAGCAGTACTTC. The chain carries TRBV6-5 and TRBJ2-7; D is ambiguous. The germline V gene encodes CDR1 MNHEY and CDR2 SVGAGI. With 8 bases removed from V and 4 bases from J, the gap between germline ends came to 3 bases. The CDR3 length is 9 residues.

This sequence joins TRBV6-5 and TRBJ1-5, with D hard to call. This CDR3 comprises 15 residues. With 0 bases removed from V and 2 bases from J, the gap between germline ends came to 8 bases. Germline CDR1 reads MNHEY; CDR2 reads SVGAGI. The CDR3 DNA sequence: TGTGCCAGCAGTTACTCGAGGTGGGGCAATCAGCCCCAGCATTTT. It translates to CASSYSRWGNQPQHF.

The table lists this clone with a few counts. The chain employs TRBV5-8 and TRBJ1-2; D unclear. This CDR3 is built from 11 residues. V lost 8 bases, J lost 7 bases, and 12 bases lay in between. Per germline, CDR1 SGHTS and CDR2 YDEGEE. CDR3 protein: CARRGEAGYTF. In nucleotides, the CDR3 is TGTGCCAGAAGAGGAGAGGCTGGCTACACCTTC.

This rearrangement joins TRBV14 to TRBJ2-1, with D tentatively TRBD2 (5 bases). Trimming cost V 1 base and J 2 bases, with 15 bases left between them. The CDR3 runs to 17 residues. Germline V gene lookup returns CDR1 SGHDN and CDR2 FVKESK. The CDR3 loop is CASSQGSGLLTYNEQFF. The CDR3 DNA reads as TGTGCCAGCAGCCAAGGGAGCGGACTTTTAACCTACAATGAGCAGTTCTTC.

The genes are TRBV5-1 and TRBJ2-1; no definite D call. The CDR3 sequence is 12 residues long. The V end lost 0 bases, the J end lost 7 bases, and 5 bases lay between the germline ends. Germline V gene data show CDR1 as SGHRS and CDR2 as YFSETQ. The DNA for the CDR3 is TGCGCCAGCAGCTTGGTTTGGAATGAGCAGTTCTTC. Protein sequence: CASSLVWNEQFF.

Concerning this clone: In the same sample, other DNA sequences code for this CDR3. The CDR3 protein is CASSDGGGAGETQYF. The CDR3 bases are TGTGCCAGCAGTGACGGCGGGGGGGCCGGGGAGACCCAGTACTTC. This chain connects TRBV2 to TRBJ2-5; 9 bases align to TRBD2. V lost 3 bases, J lost 5 bases, and 7 bases stayed unmatched. The germline V gene encodes CDR1 SNHLY and CDR2 FYNNEI. The CDR3 extends over 15 amino acids. The whole variable domain, remainder taken from reference TRBV2 and TRBJ2-5, is EPEVTQTPSHQVTQMGQEVILRCVPISNHLYFYWYRQILGQKVEFLVSFYNNEISEKSEIFDDQFSVERPDGSNFTLKIRSTKLEDSAMYFCASSDGGGAGETQYFGPGTRLLVL.

This chain joins TRBV4-2 and TRBJ1-2; the match to TRBD1 covers 7 bases. The germline V gene has CDR1 LGHNA and CDR2 YNFKEQ. The CDR3 loop spans 17 amino acids. Trimming took 2 bases from V and 4 from J; bases not matched to a gene: 13. CDR3: CASSQIWKGASSYGYTF. The CDR3 nucleotides read TGTGCCAGCAGCCAAATTTGGAAGGGGGCGTCATCCTATGGCTACACCTTC.

J is TRBJ2-3 and V is TRBV6-5; 7 bases are shared with TRBD2. The CDR3 consists of 16 residues. After removal of 0 bases from V and 0 bases from J, the junction contained 3 bases not matched to a gene. Germline V gives CDR1 MNHEY, CDR2 SVGAGI. The CDR3 DNA is TGTGCCAGCAGTTACTCAACTAGCGCTAGCACAGATACGCAGTATTTT. Its protein product is CASSYSTSASTDTQYF.

This clone has more than one count but fewer than ten. The chain uses TRBV5-6 and TRBJ1-2; 7 bases align to TRBD1. J lost 4 bases, V lost 5 bases, and 14 bases had no gene match. The V gene's germline CDR1 is SGHDT and CDR2 YYEEEE. The CDR3 is made up of 16 amino acids. Written as DNA, the CDR3 is TGTGCCAGCAGTCCCGGAGGGGGCGGGATAGCCTATGGCTACACCTTC. Translating gives CASSPGGGGIAYGYTF.

J is TRBJ2-5 and V is TRBV7-2; no definite D call. The CDR3 extends over 12 amino acids. From germline, CDR1 is SGHTA and CDR2 FQGNSA. The ends were cut back, 1 base at V and 4 bases at J, with 4 bases in the middle. The CDR3: CASSLGRETQYF. Here the CDR3 DNA reads TGTGCCAGCAGCTTAGGTAGAGAGACCCAGTACTTC.

This clone was seen more than once but under ten times. The chain couples TRBV5-1 to TRBJ1-2; D is uncertain. From germline, CDR1 is SGHRS and CDR2 YFSETQ. V dropped 6 bases and J dropped 5 bases, with 11 bases sitting between them. CDR3 length equals 12 residues. The CDR3 coding sequence is TGCGCCAGCAACGCCGGTTGGTATGGCTACACCTTC. The encoded protein is CASNAGWYGYTF.

V is TRBV29-1 and J is TRBJ1-1, with 7 bases that match TRBD1. V gave up 7 bases and J gave up 0 bases; unmatched junction bases: 8. Looked up from germline, CDR1 is SQVTM and CDR2 is ANQGSEA. The CDR3 is 14 amino acids. The CDR3 nucleotides are TGCAGCGCCCATGCGGGACAGATGAACACTGAAGCTTTCTTT. As protein: CSAHAGQMNTEAFF.

The chain links TRBV9 to TRBJ2-1, with no clear D. The CDR3 has 11 amino acids. The germline CDR1 and CDR2 sequences are SGDLS and YYNGEE. V was cut by 0 bases and J by 7 bases, with 2 bases left in between. The CDR3 loop reads CASSVENEQFF. CDR3 DNA sequence: TGTGCCAGCAGCGTAGAAAATGAGCAGTTCTTC. Based on the CDR3 plus reference TRBV9 and TRBJ2-1, the full variable domain is DSGVTQTPKHLITATGQRVTLRCSPRSGDLSVYWYQQSLDQGLQFLIQYYNGEERAKGNILERFSAQQFPDLHSELNLSSLELGDSALYFCASSVENEQFFGPGTRLTVL.